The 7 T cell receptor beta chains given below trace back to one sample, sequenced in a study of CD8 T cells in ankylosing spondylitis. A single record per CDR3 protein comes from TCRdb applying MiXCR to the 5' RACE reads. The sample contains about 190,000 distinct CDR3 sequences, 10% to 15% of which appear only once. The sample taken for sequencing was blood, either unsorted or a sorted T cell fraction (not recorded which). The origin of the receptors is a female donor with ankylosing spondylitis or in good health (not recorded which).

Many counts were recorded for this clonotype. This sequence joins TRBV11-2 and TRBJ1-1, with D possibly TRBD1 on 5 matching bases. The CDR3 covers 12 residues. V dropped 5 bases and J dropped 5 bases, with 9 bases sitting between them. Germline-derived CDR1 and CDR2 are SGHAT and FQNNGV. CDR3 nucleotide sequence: TGTGCCAGCAGCCCCGGGGGTACTGAAGCTTTCTTT. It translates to CASSPGGTEAFF.

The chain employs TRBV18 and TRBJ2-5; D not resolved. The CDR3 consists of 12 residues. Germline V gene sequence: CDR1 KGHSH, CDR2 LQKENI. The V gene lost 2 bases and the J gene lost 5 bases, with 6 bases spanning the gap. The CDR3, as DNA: TGTGCCAGCTCACCATCAGATGAGACCCAGTACTTC. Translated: CASSPSDETQYF.

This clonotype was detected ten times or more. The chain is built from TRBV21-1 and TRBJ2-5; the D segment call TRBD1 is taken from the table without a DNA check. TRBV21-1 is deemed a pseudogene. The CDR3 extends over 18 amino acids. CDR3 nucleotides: TGTGCCAGCAGCAAAGGGGGCAGCATAACCCCTAAGAGAGAGACCCAGTACTTC. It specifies CASSKGGSITPKRETQYF.

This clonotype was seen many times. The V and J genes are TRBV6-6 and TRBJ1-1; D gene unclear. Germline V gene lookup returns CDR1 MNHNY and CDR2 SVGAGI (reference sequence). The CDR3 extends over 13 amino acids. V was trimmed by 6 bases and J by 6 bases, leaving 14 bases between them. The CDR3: CASSLFEGAEAFF. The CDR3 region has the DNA TGTGCCAGCAGCTTGTTCGAGGGCGCTGAAGCTTTCTTT.

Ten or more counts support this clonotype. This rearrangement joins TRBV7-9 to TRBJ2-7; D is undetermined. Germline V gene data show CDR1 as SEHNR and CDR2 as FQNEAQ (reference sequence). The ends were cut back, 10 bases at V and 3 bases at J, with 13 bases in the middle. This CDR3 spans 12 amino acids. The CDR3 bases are TGTGCCAAACGCAGGAGTGGCTACGAGCAGTACTTC. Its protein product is CAKRRSGYEQYF.

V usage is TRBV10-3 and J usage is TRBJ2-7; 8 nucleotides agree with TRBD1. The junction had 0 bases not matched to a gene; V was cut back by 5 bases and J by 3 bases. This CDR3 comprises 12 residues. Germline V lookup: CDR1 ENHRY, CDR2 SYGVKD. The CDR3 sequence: CAISTGGYEQYF. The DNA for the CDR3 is TGTGCCATCAGTACAGGGGGCTACGAGCAGTACTTC.

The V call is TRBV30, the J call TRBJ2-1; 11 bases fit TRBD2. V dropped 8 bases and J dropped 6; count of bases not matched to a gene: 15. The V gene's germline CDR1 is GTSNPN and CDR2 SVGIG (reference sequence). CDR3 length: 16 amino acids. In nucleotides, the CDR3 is TGTGCCGCCACTAGCGGGAGTAGTTCTTGGGGCAATGAGCAGTTCTTC. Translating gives CAATSGSSSWGNEQFF.